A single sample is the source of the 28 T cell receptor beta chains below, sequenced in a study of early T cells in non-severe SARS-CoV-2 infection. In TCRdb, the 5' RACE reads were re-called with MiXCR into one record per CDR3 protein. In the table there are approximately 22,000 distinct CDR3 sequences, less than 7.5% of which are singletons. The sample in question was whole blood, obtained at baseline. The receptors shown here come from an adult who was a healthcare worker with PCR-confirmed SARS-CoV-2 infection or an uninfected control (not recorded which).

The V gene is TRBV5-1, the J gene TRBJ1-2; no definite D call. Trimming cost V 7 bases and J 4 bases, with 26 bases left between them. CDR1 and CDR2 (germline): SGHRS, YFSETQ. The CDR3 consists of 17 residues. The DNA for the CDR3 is TGCGCCAGCTCTTCGACCCAGGTTCAACGTACTTCCTATGGCTACACCTTC. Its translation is CASSSTQVQRTSYGYTF.

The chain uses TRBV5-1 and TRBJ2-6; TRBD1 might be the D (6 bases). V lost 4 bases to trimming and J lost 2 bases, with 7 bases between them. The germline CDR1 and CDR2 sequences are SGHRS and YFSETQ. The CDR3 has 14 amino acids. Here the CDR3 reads CASSGTPGANVLTF. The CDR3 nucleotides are TGCGCCAGCAGCGGGACACCTGGGGCCAACGTCCTGACTTTC.

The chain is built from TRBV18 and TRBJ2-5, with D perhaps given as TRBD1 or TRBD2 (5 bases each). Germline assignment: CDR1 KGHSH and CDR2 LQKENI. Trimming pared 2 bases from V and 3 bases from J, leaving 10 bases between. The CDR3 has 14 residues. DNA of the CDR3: TGTGCCAGCTCACCAGGGACCGACAAAGAGACCCAGTACTTC. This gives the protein CASSPGTDKETQYF.

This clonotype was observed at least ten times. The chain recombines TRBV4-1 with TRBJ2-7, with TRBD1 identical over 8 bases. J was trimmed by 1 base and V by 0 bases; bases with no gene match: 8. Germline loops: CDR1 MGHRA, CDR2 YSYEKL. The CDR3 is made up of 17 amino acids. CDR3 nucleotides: TGCGCCAGCAGCCAAGATGCTGGACAGGGAGAGTCCTACGAGCAGTACTTC. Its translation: CASSQDAGQGESYEQYF.

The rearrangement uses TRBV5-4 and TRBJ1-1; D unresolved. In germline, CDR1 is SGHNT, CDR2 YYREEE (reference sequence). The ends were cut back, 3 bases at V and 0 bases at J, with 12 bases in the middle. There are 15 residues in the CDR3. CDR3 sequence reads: CASSWFEVVNTEAFF. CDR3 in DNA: TGTGCCAGCAGCTGGTTTGAGGTTGTGAACACTGAAGCTTTCTTT.

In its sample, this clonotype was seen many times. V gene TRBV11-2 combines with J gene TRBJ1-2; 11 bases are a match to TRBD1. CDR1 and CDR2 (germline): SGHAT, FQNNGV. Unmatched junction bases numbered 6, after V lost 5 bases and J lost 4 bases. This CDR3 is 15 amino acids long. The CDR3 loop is CASSPGQGAIYGYTF. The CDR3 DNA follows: TGTGCCAGCAGCCCTGGACAGGGGGCCATCTATGGCTACACCTTC.

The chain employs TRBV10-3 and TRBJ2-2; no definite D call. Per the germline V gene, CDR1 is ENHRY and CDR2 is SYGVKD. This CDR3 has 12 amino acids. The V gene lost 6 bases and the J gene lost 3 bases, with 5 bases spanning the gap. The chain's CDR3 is CAIRDYTGELFF. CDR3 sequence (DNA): TGTGCCATCAGGGATTACACCGGGGAGCTGTTTTTT.

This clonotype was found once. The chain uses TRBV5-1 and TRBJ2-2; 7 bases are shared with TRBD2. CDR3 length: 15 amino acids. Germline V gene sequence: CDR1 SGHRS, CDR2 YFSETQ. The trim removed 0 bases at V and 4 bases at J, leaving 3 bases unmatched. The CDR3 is CASSLGTRGTGELFF. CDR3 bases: TGCGCCAGCAGCTTGGGGACTAGGGGCACCGGGGAGCTGTTTTTT.

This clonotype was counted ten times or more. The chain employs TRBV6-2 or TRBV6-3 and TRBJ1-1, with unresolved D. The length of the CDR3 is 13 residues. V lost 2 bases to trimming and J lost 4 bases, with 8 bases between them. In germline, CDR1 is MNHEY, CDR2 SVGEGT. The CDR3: CASSYGGLTEAFF. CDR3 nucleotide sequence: TGTGCCAGCAGTTACGGAGGGCTCACTGAAGCTTTCTTT.

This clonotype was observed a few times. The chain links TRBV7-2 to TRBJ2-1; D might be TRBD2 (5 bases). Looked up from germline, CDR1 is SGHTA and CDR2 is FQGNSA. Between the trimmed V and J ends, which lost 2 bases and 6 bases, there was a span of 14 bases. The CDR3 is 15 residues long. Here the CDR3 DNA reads TGTGCCAGCAGCTTACGAGGACTGCACTCCAATGAGCAGTTCTTC. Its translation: CASSLRGLHSNEQFF.

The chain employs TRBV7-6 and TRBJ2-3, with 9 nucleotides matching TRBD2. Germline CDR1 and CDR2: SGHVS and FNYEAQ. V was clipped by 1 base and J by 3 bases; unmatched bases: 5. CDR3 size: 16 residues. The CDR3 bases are TGTGCCAGCAGCTTAGGCAGCGGGGGGTTTACAGATACGCAGTATTTT. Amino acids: CASSLGSGGFTDTQYF.

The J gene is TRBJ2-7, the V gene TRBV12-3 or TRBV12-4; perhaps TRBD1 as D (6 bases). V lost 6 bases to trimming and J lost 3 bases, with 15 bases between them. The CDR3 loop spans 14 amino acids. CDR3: CASRLGAFGYEQYF. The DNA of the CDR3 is TGTGCCAGCAGATTGGGGGCGTTCGGCTACGAGCAGTACTTC.

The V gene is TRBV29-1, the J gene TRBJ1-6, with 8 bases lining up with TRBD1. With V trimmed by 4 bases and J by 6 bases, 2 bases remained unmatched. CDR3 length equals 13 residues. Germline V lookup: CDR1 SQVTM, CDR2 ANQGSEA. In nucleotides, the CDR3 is TGCAGCGTTGGGACAGGGCCTAATTCACCCCTCCACTTT. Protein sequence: CSVGTGPNSPLHF.

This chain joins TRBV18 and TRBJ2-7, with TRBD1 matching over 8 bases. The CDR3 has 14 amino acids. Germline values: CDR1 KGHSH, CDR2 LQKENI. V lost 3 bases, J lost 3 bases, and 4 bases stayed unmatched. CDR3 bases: TGTGCCAGCTCACCTGCCGGACAGGGCTACGAGCAGTACTTC. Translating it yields CASSPAGQGYEQYF.

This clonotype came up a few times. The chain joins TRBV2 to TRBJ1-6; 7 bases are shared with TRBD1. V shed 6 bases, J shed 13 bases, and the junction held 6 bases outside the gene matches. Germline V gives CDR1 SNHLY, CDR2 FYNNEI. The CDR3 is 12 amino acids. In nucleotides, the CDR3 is TGTGCCAGCAGGGAGACAGGGCATCCCCTCCACTTT. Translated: CASRETGHPLHF.

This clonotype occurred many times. The CDR3 sequence is CASSQASGGRPYEQYF. The CDR3 DNA reads TGCGCCAGCAGCCAAGCGAGCGGGGGGCGACCCTACGAGCAGTACTTC. V gene TRBV4-3 combines with J gene TRBJ2-7; 9 bases line up with TRBD2. The CDR3 is 16 residues long. The germline CDR1 and CDR2 sequences are LGHNA and YSLEER. V was pared by 1 base and J by 2 bases, with 6 bases of the junction left unmatched.

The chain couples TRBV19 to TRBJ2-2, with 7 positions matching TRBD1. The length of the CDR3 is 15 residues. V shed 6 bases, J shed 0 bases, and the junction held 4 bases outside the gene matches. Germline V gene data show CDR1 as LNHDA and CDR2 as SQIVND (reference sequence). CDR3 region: CASRGTDANTGELFF. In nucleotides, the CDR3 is TGTGCCAGTAGGGGGACAGACGCGAACACCGGGGAGCTGTTTTTT.

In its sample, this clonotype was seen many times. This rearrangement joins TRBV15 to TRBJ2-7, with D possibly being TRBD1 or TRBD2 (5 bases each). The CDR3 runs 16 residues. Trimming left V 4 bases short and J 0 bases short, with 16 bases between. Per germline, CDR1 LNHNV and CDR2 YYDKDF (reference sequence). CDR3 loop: CATSINEGPTSYEQYF. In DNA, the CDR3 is TGTGCCACCAGCATTAACGAGGGACCGACCTCCTACGAGCAGTACTTC.

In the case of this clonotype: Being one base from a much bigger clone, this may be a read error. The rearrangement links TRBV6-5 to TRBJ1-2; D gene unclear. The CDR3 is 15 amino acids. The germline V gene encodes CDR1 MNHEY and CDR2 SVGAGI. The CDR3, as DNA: TGTGCCAGCAGTGCTTTGATGGGCTCGGGCTATGGCCACACCTTC. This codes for CASSALMGSGYGHTF.

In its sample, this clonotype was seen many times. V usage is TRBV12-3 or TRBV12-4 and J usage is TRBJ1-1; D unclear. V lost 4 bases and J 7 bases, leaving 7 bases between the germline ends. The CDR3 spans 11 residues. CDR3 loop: CASSSDGEAFF. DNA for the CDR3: TGTGCCAGCAGTTCGGACGGTGAAGCTTTCTTT.

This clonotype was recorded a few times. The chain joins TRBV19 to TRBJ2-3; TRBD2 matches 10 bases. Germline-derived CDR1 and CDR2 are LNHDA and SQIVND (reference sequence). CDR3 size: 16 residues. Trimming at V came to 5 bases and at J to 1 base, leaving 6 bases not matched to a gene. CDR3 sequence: CASSSRTSGRTDTQYF. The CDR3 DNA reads TGTGCCAGTAGTTCCAGGACTAGCGGTCGCACAGATACGCAGTATTTT.

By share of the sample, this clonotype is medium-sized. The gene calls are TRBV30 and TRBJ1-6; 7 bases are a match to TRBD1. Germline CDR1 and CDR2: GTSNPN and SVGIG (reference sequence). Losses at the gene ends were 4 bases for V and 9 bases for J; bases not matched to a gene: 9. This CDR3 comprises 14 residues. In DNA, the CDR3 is TGTGCCTGGATCCAACAGGGGCATGGTTCACCCCTCCACTTT. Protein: CAWIQQGHGSPLHF.

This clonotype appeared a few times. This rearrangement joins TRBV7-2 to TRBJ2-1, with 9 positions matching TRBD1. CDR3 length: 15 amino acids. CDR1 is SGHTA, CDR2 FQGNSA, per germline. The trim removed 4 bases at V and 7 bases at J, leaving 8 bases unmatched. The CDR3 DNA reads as TGTGCCAGCAGCTCGGGGACAGGGACAGGTAATGAGCAGTTCTTC. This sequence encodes CASSSGTGTGNEQFF.

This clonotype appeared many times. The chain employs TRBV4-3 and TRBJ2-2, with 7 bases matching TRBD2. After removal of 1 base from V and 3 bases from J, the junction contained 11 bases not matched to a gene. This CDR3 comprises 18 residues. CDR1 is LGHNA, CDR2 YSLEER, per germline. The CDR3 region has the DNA TGCGCCAGCAGCCAAGGGACCGGGACTATTGAATACACCGGGGAGCTGTTTTTT. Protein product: CASSQGTGTIEYTGELFF.

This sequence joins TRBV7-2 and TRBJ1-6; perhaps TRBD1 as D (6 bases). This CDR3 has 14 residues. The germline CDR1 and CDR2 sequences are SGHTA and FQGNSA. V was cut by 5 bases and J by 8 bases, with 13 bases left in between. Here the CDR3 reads CASSKGGVDSPLHF. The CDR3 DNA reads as TGTGCCAGCAGCAAAGGGGGAGTTGATTCACCCCTCCACTTT.

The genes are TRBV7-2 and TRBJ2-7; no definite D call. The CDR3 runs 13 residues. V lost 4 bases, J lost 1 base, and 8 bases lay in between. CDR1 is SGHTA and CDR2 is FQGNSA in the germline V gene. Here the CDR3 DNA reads TGTGCCAGCAGCTCCGAGACATCCTACGAGCAGTACTTC. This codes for CASSSETSYEQYF.

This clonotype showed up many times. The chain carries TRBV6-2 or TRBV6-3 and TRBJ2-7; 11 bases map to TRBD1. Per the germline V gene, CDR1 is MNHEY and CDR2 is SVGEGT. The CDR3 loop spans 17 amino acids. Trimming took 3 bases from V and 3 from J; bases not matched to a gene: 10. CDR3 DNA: TGTGCCAGCAGTTATTACCCTCTGGGACAGGGGGGCTACGAGCAGTACTTC. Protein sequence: CASSYYPLGQGGYEQYF.

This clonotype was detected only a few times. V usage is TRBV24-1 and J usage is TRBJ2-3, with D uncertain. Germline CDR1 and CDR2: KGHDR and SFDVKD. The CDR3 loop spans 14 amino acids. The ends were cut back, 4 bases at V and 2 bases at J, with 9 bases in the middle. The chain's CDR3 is CATSDPFPTDTQYF. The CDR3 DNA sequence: TGTGCCACCAGTGACCCCTTTCCCACAGATACGCAGTATTTT.